This is a list of T cell receptor beta chains from one sample in a study of Ad26.COV2.S vaccination and SARS-CoV-2 variants. Profiling relied on immunoSEQ multiplex PCR, and the TCRdb table lists in-frame clones only, not all of them. In the table there are 330,000 or so clones, about nine tenths of which are singletons. Specimen: peripheral blood, collected in a trial of Ad26.COV2.S vaccine versus placebo. The receptors stem from a person between 18 and 59 years old who received the Ad26.COV2.S COVID-19 vaccine or a placebo. Each CDR3 is given with its conserved first and last residue. The D gene is left open where the match is weak. A clone size is listed for some rows: how often the clone was seen (once, few, many), or a class if it is expanded.

CDR3 DNA: TGTGCCACCAGCAGTGGCCGGACAGCGAATAATTCACCCCTCCACTTT
CDR3 protein: CATSSGRTANNSPLHF
clone size: .
V gene: TRBV15
D gene: .
J gene: TRBJ1-6

CDR3 DNA: TGTGCCAGCAGCTTAGGACACAACTCTGGAAACACCATATATTTT
CDR3 protein: CASSLGHNSGNTIYF
clone size: .
V gene: TRBV7-2
D gene: .
J gene: TRBJ1-3

CDR3 DNA: TGTGCCAGCAGCCCCCGCAGGATCACACCGAACACTGAAGCTTTCTTT
CDR3 protein: CASSPRRITPNTEAFF
clone size: .
V gene: TRBV7-9
D gene: .
J gene: TRBJ1-1

CDR3 DNA: TGTGCCAGCAGTTACTCAACTGGGGGAGCGGCAACTAATGAAAAACTGTTTTTT
CDR3 protein: CASSYSTGGAATNEKLFF
clone size: .
V gene: TRBV6-2/TRBV6-3
D gene: .
J gene: TRBJ1-4

CDR3 DNA: TGTGCCAGTAGTGACAGGGATGGTAGTACTGAAGCTTTCTTT
CDR3 protein: CASSDRDGSTEAFF
clone size: .
V gene: TRBV19
D gene: TRBD1
J gene: TRBJ1-1

CDR3 DNA: TGTGCCAGCAGTTCACCTTCAAGACGAGAGACCCAGTACTTC
CDR3 protein: CASSSPSRRETQYF
clone size: once
V gene: TRBV28
D gene: .
J gene: TRBJ2-5

CDR3 DNA: TGCGCCAGCAGCCAAGTAGGGGCCTTGCAAGATACGCAGTATTTT
CDR3 protein: CASSQVGALQDTQYF
clone size: .
V gene: TRBV4-1
D gene: .
J gene: TRBJ2-3

CDR3 DNA: TGTGCCAGCAGCTTAGTCCGGGACAGGGAGACTAACTATGGCTACACCTTC
CDR3 protein: CASSLVRDRETNYGYTF
clone size: .
V gene: TRBV7-6
D gene: TRBD1
J gene: TRBJ1-2

CDR3 DNA: TGTGCCAGCAGTGATAGCGGGGGGCCCAGCTCCTACGAGCAGTACTTC
CDR3 protein: CASSDSGGPSSYEQYF
clone size: .
V gene: TRBV21-1
D gene: .
J gene: TRBJ2-7

CDR3 DNA: TGTGCCAGCAGTTTAGGTGGAAACTACAATGAGCAGTTCTTC
CDR3 protein: CASSLGGNYNEQFF
clone size: .
V gene: TRBV27
D gene: .
J gene: TRBJ2-1

CDR3 DNA: TGCGCCAGCAGTAATCTGTACTCCTACAATGAGCAGTTCTTC
CDR3 protein: CASSNLYSYNEQFF
clone size: .
V gene: TRBV5-1
D gene: .
J gene: TRBJ2-1

CDR3 DNA: TGTGCCAGCTCACCAGGGGGGGATCGCGGTGGCTACACCTTC
CDR3 protein: CASSPGGDRGGYTF
clone size: .
V gene: TRBV6-5
D gene: TRBD1
J gene: TRBJ1-2

CDR3 DNA: TGTGCCAGCAGTTCAAGTCCGTCGAATCAGCCCCAGCATTTT
CDR3 protein: CASSSSPSNQPQHF
clone size: .
V gene: TRBV6-2/TRBV6-3
D gene: .
J gene: TRBJ1-5

CDR3 DNA: TGCGCCAGCAGCTTAGGCCTGAACACTGAAGCTTTCTTT
CDR3 protein: CASSLGLNTEAFF
clone size: .
V gene: TRBV5-1
D gene: .
J gene: TRBJ1-1

CDR3 DNA: TGTGCCAGCAGCACCCCTAATGGGGGTCCTTGGAGCTCCTACGAGCAGTACTTC
CDR3 protein: CASSTPNGGPWSSYEQYF
clone size: .
V gene: TRBV7-9
D gene: .
J gene: TRBJ2-7

CDR3 DNA: TGCGCCAGCAGCCCCCTCGGGGGACAGCATAACTATGGCTACACCTTC
CDR3 protein: CASSPLGGQHNYGYTF
clone size: once
V gene: TRBV4-1
D gene: TRBD1
J gene: TRBJ1-2

CDR3 DNA: TGTGCCAGTAGTATTTTGACAGATAGCTATGGCTACACCTTC
CDR3 protein: CASSILTDSYGYTF
clone size: .
V gene: TRBV19
D gene: .
J gene: TRBJ1-2

CDR3 DNA: TGTGCCAGTAGAAGGGCCCCGAGCTCCTACAATGAGCAGTTCTTC
CDR3 protein: CASRRAPSSYNEQFF
clone size: once
V gene: TRBV19
D gene: .
J gene: TRBJ2-1

CDR3 DNA: TGTGCCAGCAGCTCCCCCGGGACAGGGGCAAACTCTGGAAACACCATATATTTT
CDR3 protein: CASSSPGTGANSGNTIYF
clone size: few
V gene: TRBV7-9
D gene: TRBD1
J gene: TRBJ1-3

CDR3 DNA: TGCGCCAGCAGCTTGGCCCATGAGCAGTTCTTC
CDR3 protein: CASSLAHEQFF
clone size: .
V gene: TRBV5-1
D gene: .
J gene: TRBJ2-1

CDR3 DNA: TGTGCCAGCAGTTCCCTGGACAGGGACCATCAGCCCCAGCATTTT
CDR3 protein: CASSSLDRDHQPQHF
clone size: .
V gene: TRBV28
D gene: TRBD1
J gene: TRBJ1-5

CDR3 DNA: TGTGCCAGCAGTTTATCGGCAGGGTCATTATCTAACTATGGCTACACCTTC
CDR3 protein: CASSLSAGSLSNYGYTF
clone size: .
V gene: TRBV27
D gene: .
J gene: TRBJ1-2

CDR3 DNA: TGCGCCAGCAGCCCCGAGGGTTATAGCAATCAGCCCCAGCATTTT
CDR3 protein: CASSPEGYSNQPQHF
clone size: .
V gene: TRBV5-1
D gene: .
J gene: TRBJ1-5

CDR3 DNA: TGTGCCACCAGCAGAACCGGGACCGTTGGTATTGGGAATGAGCAGTTCTTC
CDR3 protein: CATSRTGTVGIGNEQFF
clone size: .
V gene: TRBV15
D gene: .
J gene: TRBJ2-1

CDR3 DNA: TGTGCCAGCAGCCCGGGACAGCGGGTAGAGACCCAGTACTTC
CDR3 protein: CASSPGQRVETQYF
clone size: .
V gene: TRBV16
D gene: .
J gene: TRBJ2-5

CDR3 DNA: TGTGCCAGCAGCTCTTTCTCTCGGGGGGACGAGCAGTACTTC
CDR3 protein: CASSSFSRGDEQYF
clone size: few
V gene: TRBV3-1/TRBV3-2
D gene: TRBD2
J gene: TRBJ2-7

CDR3 DNA: TGTGCCAGCAGCCAGAGGAACACTGAAGCTTTCTTT
CDR3 protein: CASSQRNTEAFF
clone size: once
V gene: TRBV3-1/TRBV3-2
D gene: .
J gene: TRBJ1-1

CDR3 DNA: TGCGCCAGCAGCCAAAACAGTCAGGGGACGGAGGGCTACACCTTC
CDR3 protein: CASSQNSQGTEGYTF
clone size: .
V gene: TRBV4-1
D gene: .
J gene: TRBJ1-2

CDR3 DNA: TGTGCCAGCAGCGTTGGGAGGGAAGAGACCCAGTACTTC
CDR3 protein: CASSVGREETQYF
clone size: .
V gene: TRBV7-9
D gene: TRBD2
J gene: TRBJ2-5

CDR3 DNA: TGTGCCATCAGTCGGACAGGGACCGGGGAGCTGTTTTTT
CDR3 protein: CAISRTGTGELFF
clone size: .
V gene: TRBV10-3
D gene: TRBD1
J gene: TRBJ2-2